The clone carrying this T cell receptor beta chain was observed a handful of times. What it recognizes is unknown. The data were taken from a study of cytomegalovirus exposure and HLA in healthy donors. Primers for the PCR totalled 60 Vbeta and 13 Jbeta. Original processing notes: Around 83 million unique TCR beta chains, roughly 10 million shared, were counted in a later analysis. Produced via immunoSEQ multiplex PCR; TCRdb's table is partial and in-frame only. From that table come the V and J calls and clone size; the DNA was used to work out D and trimming. The data contain 150,000 to 180,000 clones, approximately 74% of them singletons. Findings and caveats of the study: Earlier analysis looked at TCR beta V segments, and most were productive about 87% or about 30% of the time. As immune exposure information, only CMV serostatus was available. The investigators catalogued under 200 TCR beta chains as cytomegalovirus-associated.

The CDR3 consists of 17 residues. Germline lookup yields CDR1 SGHTA and CDR2 FQGTGA. V shed 2 bases, J shed 2 bases, and the junction held 6 bases outside the gene matches. The V call is TRBV7-3, the J call TRBJ2-1, with 10 bases matching TRBD2. The TCR sequence derives from a man aged 25-40 years in good health and CMV-seronegative. Sequenced: PBMCs. Here the CDR3 reads CASSLLSSGGAYNEQFF. CDR3 nucleotide sequence: TGTGCCAGCAGCTTACTTTCTAGCGGGGGTGCCTACAATGAGCAGTTCTTC.